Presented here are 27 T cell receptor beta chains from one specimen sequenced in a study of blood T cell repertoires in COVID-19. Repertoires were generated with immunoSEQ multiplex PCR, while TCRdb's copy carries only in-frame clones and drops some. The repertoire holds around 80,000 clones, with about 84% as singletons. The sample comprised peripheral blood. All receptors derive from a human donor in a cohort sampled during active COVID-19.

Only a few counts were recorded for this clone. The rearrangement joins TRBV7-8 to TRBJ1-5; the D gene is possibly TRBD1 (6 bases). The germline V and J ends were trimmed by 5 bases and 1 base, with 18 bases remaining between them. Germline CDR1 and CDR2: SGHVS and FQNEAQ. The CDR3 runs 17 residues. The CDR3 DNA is TGTGCCAGCAGCCCGAAAAGATACAGGGCGAGCAATCAGCCCCAGCATTTT. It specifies CASSPKRYRASNQPQHF. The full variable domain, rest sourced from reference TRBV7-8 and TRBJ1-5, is GAGVSQSPRYKVAKRGQDVALRCDPISGHVSLFWYQQALGQGPEFLTYFQNEAQLDKSGLPSDRFFAERPEGSVSTLKIQRTQQEDSAVYLCASSPKRYRASNQPQHFGDGTRLSIL.

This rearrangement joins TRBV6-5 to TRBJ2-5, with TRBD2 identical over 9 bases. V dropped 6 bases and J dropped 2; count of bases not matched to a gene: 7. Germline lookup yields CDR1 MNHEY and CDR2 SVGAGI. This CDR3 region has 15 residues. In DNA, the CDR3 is TGTGCCAGCAGGGTTTTGCGGGGGGGACAAGAGACCCAGTACTTC. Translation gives CASRVLRGGQETQYF.

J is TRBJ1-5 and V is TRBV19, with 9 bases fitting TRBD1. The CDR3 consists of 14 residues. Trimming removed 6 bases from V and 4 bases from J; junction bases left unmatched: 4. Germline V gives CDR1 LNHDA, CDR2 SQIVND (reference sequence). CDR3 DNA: TGTGCCAGTAGACTTGGGACAGGGAATCAGCCCCAGCATTTT. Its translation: CASRLGTGNQPQHF.

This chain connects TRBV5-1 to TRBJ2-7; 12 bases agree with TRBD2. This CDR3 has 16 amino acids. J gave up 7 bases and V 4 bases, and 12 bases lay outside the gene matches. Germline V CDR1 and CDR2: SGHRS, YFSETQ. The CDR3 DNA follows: TGCGCCAGCAGCAGACTAAATCCGGGACTAGCGGGTGAGCAGTACTTC. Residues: CASSRLNPGLAGEQYF.

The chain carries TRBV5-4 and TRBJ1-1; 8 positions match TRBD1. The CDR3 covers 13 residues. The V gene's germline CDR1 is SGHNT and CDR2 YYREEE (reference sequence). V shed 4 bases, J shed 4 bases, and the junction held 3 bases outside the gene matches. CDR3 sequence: CASSRDRSTEAFF. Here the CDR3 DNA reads TGTGCCAGCAGCCGGGACAGGTCCACTGAAGCTTTCTTT.

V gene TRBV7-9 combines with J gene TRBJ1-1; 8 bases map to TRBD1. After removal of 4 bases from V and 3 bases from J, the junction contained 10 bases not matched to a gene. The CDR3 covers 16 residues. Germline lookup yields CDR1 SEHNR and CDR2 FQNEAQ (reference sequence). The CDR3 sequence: CASSSGTGGWDTEAFF. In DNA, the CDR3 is TGTGCCAGCAGCTCGGGGACAGGAGGCTGGGACACTGAAGCTTTCTTT.

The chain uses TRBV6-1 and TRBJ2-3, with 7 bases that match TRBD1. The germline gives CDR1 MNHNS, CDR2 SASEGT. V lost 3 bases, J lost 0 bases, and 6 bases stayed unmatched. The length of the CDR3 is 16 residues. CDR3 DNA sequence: TGTGCCAGCAGTGACCCCGGGACAGCGAGCACAGATACGCAGTATTTT. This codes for CASSDPGTASTDTQYF.

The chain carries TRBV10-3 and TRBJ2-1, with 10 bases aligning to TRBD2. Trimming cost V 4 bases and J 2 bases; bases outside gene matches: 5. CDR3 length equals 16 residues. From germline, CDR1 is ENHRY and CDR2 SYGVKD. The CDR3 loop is CAISGLSGGPYNEQFF. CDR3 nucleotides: TGTGCCATCAGTGGCCTTAGCGGGGGGCCCTACAATGAGCAGTTCTTC.

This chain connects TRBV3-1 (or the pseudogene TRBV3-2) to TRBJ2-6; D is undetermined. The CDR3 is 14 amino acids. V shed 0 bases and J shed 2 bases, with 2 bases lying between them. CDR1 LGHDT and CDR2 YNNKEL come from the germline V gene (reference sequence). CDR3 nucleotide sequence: TGTGCCAGCAGCCAAGACGCTGGGGCCAACGTCCTGACTTTC. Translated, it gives CASSQDAGANVLTF.

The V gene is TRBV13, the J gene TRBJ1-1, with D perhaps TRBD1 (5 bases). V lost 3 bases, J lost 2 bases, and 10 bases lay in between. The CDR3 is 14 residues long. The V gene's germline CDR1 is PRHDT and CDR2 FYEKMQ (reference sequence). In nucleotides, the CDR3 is TGTGCCAGCAGCTTCGGGGGGGTTAACACTGAAGCTTTCTTT. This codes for CASSFGGVNTEAFF.

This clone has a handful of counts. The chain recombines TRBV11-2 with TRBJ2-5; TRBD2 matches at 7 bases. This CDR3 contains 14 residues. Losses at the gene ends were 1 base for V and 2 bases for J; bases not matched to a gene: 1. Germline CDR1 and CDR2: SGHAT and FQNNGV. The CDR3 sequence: CASSLAGGQETQYF. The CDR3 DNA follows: TGTGCCAGCAGCTTAGCGGGGGGACAAGAGACCCAGTACTTC.

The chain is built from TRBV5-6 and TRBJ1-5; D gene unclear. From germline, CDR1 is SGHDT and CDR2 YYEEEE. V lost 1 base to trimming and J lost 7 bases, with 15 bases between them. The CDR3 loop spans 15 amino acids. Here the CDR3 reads CASSLRRAEDQPQHF. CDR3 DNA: TGTGCCAGCAGCTTGCGGCGGGCAGAAGACCAGCCCCAGCATTTT.

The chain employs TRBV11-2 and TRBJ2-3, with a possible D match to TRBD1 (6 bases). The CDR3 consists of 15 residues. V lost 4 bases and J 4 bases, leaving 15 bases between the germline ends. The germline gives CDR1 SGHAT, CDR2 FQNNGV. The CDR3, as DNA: TGTGCCAGCAGCTGGGACACCCGTCTTGCAGATACGCAGTATTTT. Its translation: CASSWDTRLADTQYF.

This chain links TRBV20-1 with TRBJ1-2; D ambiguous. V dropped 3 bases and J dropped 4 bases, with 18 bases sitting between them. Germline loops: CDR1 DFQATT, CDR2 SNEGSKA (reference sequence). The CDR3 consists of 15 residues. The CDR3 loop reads CSASRAATRTYGYTF. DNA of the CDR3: TGCAGTGCTAGTCGTGCGGCGACTAGGACCTATGGCTACACCTTC.

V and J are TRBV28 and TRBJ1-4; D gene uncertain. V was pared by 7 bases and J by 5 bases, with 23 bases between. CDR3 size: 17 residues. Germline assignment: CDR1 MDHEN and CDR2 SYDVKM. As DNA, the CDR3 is TGTGCCAGCACCACTCTTGGTCAGTGGACTCAAAATGAAAAACTGTTTTTT. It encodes CASTTLGQWTQNEKLFF.

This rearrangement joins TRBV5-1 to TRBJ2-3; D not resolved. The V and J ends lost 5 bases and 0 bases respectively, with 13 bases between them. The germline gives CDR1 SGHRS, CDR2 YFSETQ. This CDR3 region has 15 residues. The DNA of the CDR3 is TGCGCCAGCAGAGAGAACCAAGCTAGCACAGATACGCAGTATTTT. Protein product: CASRENQASTDTQYF.

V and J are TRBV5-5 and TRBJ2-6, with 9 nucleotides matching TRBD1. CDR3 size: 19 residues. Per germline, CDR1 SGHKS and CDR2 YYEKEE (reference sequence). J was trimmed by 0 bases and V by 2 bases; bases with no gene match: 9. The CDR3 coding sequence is TGTGCCAGCAGCTTTTTAGGTGGACAGGGGAGCTCTGGGGCCAACGTCCTGACTTTC. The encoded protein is CASSFLGGQGSSGANVLTF.

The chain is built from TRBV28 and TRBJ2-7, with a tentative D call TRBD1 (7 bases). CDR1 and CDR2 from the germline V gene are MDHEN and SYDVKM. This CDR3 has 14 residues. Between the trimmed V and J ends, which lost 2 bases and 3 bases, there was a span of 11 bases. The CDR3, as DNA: TGTGCCAGCAGTTTAGGAGGGGGCAGCTACGAGCAGTACTTC. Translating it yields CASSLGGGSYEQYF.

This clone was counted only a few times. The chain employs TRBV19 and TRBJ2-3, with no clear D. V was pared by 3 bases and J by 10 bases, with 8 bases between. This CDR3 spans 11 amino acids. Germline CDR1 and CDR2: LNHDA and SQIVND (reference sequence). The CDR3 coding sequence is TGTGCCAGTAGTATGTCGAGTGCGCAGTATTTT. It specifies CASSMSSAQYF.

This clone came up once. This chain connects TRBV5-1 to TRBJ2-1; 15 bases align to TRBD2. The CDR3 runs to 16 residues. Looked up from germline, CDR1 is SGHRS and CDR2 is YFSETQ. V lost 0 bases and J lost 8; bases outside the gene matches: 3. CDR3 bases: TGCGCCAGCAGCTTGGGAGGACTAGCGGGGGGGCATGAGCAGTTCTTC. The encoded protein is CASSLGGLAGGHEQFF. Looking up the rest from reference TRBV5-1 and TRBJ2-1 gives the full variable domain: KAGVTQTPRYLIKTRGQQVTLSCSPISGHRSVSWYQQTPGQGLQFLFEYFSETQRNKGNFPGRFSGRQFSNSRSEMNVSTLELGDSALYLCASSLGGLAGGHEQFFGPGTRLTVL.

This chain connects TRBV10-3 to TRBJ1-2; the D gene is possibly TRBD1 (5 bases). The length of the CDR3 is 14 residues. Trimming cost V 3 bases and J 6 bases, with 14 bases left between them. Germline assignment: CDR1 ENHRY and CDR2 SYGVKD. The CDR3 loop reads CAISDLQGVHGYTF. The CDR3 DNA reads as TGTGCCATCAGTGACTTGCAGGGTGTGCATGGCTACACCTTC.

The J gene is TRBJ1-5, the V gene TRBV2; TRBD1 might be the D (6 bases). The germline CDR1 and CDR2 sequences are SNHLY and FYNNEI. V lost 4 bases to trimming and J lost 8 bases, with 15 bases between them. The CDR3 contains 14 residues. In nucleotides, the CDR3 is TGTGCCAGCAGTGGTTGGCAGGGGTACGAGCCCCAGCATTTT. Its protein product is CASSGWQGYEPQHF.

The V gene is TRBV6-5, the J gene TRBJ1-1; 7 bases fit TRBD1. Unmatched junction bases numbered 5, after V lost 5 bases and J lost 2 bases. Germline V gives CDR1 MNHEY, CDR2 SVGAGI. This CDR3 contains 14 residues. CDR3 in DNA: TGTGCCAGCAGTACCGGGACAGAAAACACTGAAGCTTTCTTT. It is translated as CASSTGTENTEAFF.

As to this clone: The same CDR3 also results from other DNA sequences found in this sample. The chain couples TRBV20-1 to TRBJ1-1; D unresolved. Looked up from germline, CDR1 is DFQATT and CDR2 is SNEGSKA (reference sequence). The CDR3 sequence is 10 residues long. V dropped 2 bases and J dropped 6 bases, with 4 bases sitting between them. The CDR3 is CSARLSEAFF. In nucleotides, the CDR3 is TGCAGTGCTAGACTCTCTGAAGCTTTCTTT.

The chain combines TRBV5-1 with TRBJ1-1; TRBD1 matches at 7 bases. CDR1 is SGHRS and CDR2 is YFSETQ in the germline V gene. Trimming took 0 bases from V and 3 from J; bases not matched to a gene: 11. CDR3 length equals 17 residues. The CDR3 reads CASSLVYRGRDYTEAFF. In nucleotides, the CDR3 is TGCGCCAGCAGCTTGGTATATAGGGGGCGAGACTACACTGAAGCTTTCTTT.

CDR3 in DNA: TGTGCCAGCAGCGCACAGGGGAACACTGAAGCTTTCTTT. Protein product: CASSAQGNTEAFF. The chain couples TRBV7-2 to TRBJ1-1; tentative D call: TRBD1 (6 bases). Per the germline V gene, CDR1 is SGHTA and CDR2 is FQGNSA. V was cut by 5 bases and J by 1 base, with 8 bases left in between. The CDR3 has 13 residues.

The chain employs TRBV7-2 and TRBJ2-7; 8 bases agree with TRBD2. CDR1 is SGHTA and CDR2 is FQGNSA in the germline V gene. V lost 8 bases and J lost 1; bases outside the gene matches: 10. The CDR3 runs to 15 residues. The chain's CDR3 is CASADGGARSYEQYF. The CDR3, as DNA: TGTGCCAGCGCGGACGGGGGGGCCAGGTCCTACGAGCAGTACTTC.